This T cell receptor beta chain was sequenced in a study of vaccination and CD4 T cells after COVID-19. V was pared by 3 bases and J by 4 bases, with 13 bases between. Germline V gene data show CDR1 as KGHSH and CDR2 as LQKENI. The CDR3 extends over 15 amino acids. Treatment specified: approximately nine-day PBMC culture with coronavirus spike peptide pools or control peptides (ViraFEST assay). On days 3 and 7, half the medium was swapped for fresh IL-2-containing medium. At the Johns Hopkins FTIC core, DNA taken from cultured CD4+ T cells was sequenced by way of the Oncomine TCR Beta short-read assay. TCRdb independently ran MiXCR on the PCR reads; one entry per CDR3 protein. The sample has approximately 15,000 distinct CDR3 sequences, 40% to 65% seen once. On this clonotype itself: The antigen remains undetermined.

Sequenced here: CD4+ T cells from blood, cultured in vitro, sampled before SARS-CoV-2 vaccination. The clonotype was recovered from a human donor who had recovered from COVID-19. The chain has TRBV18 and TRBJ1-5, with D uncertain. CDR3 protein: CASSPAGKSNQPQHF. The CDR3 region has the DNA TGTGCCAGCTCACCTGCCGGGAAAAGTAATCAGCCCCAGCATTTT.